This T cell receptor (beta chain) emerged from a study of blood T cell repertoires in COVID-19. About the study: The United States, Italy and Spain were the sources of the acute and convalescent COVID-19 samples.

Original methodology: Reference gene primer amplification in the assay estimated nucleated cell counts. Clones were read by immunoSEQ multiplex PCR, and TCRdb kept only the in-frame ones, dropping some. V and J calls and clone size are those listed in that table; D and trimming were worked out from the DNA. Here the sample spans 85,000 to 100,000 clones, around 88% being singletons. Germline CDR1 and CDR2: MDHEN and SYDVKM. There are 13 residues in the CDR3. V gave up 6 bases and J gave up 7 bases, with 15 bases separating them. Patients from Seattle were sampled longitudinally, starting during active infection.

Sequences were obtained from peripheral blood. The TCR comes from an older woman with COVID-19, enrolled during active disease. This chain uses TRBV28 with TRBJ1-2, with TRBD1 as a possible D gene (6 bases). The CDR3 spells CASRKPTGRGYTF. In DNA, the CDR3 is TGTGCCAGCAGGAAGCCGACAGGTCGTGGCTACACCTTC.